This T cell receptor (beta chain) is from a study of blood T cell repertoires in COVID-19. Overall study context: Collection of acute and convalescent COVID-19 samples took place in the United States, Italy and Spain.

V shed 4 bases and J shed 0 bases, with 11 bases lying between them. Germline CDR1 reads SGHRS; CDR2 reads YFSETQ. CDR3 length: 14 residues. Details on this clone: Other DNA sequences in the sample encode the same CDR3.

Method: immunoSEQ multiplex PCR; TCRdb's copy keeps in-frame clones and lacks some. The sample yields tens of thousands of clones, 60% to 80% seen once. This TCR was sampled from a man aged 70-80 years with active or convalescent COVID-19. Sample: peripheral blood. V usage is TRBV5-1 and J usage is TRBJ2-7, with D maybe TRBD2 (6 bases). The CDR3 region is CASSAGPSSYEQYF. For the CDR3, the DNA is TGCGCCAGCAGCGCGGGACCGAGCTCCTACGAGCAGTACTTC.